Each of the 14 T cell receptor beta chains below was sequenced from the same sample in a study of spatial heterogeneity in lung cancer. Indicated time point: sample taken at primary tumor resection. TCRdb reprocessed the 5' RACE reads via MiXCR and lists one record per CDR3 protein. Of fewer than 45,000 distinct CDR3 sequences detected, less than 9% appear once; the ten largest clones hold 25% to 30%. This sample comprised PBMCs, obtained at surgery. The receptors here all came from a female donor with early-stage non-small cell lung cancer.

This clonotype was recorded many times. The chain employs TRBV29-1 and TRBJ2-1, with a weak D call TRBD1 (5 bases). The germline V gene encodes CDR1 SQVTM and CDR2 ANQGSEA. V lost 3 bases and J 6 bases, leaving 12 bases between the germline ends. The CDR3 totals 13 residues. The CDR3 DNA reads TGCAGCGTTGACAGTGGGGCATCCAATGAGCAGTTCTTC. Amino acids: CSVDSGASNEQFF.

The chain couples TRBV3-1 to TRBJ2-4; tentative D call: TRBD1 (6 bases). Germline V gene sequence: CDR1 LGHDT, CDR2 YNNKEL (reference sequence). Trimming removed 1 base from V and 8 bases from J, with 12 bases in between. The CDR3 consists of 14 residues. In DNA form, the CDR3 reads TGTGCCAGCAGCCAAGCGACACAGGGAGACATTCAGTACTTC. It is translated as CASSQATQGDIQYF. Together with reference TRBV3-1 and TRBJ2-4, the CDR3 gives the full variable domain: DTAVSQTPKYLVTQMGNDKSIKCEQNLGHDTMYWYKQDSKKFLKIMFSYNNKELIINETVPNRFSPKSPDKAHLNLHINSLELGDSAVYFCASSQATQGDIQYFGAGTRLSVL.

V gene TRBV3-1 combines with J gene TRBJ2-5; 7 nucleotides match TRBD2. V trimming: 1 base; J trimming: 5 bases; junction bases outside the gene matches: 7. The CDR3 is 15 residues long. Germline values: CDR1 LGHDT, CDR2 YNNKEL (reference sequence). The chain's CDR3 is CASSQGPAGYETQYF. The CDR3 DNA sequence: TGTGCCAGCAGCCAAGGGCCAGCGGGATACGAGACCCAGTACTTC.

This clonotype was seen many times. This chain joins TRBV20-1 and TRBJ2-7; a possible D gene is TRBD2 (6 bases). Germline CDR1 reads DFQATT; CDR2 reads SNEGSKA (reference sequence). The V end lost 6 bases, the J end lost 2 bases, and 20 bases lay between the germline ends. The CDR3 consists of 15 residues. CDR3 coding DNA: TGCAGTGCGCAGAGCCGCCTGGCGGGAACCTACGAGCAGTACTTC. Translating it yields CSAQSRLAGTYEQYF.

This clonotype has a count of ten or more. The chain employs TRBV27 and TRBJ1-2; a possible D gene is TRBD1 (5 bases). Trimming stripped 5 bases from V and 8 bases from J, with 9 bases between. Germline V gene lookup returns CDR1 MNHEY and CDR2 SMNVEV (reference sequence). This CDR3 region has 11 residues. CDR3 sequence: CASSGGLGYTF. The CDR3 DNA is TGTGCCAGCAGTGGGGGTCTGGGCTACACCTTC.

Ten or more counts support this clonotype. CDR3 bases: TGCAGTGCGAGTGGCCGAGGGGGGGACCCCTATGGCTACACCTTC. It yields the protein CSASGRGGDPYGYTF. The rearrangement joins TRBV20-1 to TRBJ1-2; a possible D gene is TRBD1 (6 bases). V was clipped by 6 bases and J by 4 bases, with 21 bases between them. Germline V gene sequence: CDR1 DFQATT, CDR2 SNEGSKA (reference sequence). This CDR3 region has 15 residues.

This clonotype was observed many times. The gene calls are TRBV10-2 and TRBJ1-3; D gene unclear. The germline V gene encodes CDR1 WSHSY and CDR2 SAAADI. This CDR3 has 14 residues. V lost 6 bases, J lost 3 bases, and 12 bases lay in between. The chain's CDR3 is CASRGMFGGNTIYF. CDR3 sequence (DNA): TGCGCCAGCAGAGGGATGTTTGGTGGAAACACCATATATTTT.

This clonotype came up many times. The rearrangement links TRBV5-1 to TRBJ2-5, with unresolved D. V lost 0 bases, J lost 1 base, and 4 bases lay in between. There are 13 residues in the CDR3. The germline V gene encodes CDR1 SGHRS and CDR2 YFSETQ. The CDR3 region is CASSLDTQETQYF. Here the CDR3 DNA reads TGCGCCAGCAGCTTGGACACCCAAGAGACCCAGTACTTC.

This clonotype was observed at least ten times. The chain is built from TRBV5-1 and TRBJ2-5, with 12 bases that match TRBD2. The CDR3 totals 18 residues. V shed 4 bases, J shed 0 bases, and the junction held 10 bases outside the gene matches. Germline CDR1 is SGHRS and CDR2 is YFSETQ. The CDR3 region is CASSPQTTSGGYQETQYF. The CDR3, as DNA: TGCGCCAGCAGCCCCCAAACCACTAGCGGGGGGTACCAAGAGACCCAGTACTTC.

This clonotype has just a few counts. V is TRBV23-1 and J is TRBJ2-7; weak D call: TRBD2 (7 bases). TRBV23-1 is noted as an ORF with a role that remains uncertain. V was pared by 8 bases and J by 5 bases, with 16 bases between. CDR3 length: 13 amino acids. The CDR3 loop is CASCPGGRNEQYF. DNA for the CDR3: TGCGCCAGCTGTCCGGGGGGCAGGAACGAGCAGTACTTC.

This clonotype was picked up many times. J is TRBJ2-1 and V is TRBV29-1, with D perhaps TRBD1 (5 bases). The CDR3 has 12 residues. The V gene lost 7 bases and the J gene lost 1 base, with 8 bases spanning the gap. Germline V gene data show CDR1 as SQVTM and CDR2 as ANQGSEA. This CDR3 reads CSGKGSYNEQFF. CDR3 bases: TGCAGCGGAAAGGGGTCCTACAATGAGCAGTTCTTC.

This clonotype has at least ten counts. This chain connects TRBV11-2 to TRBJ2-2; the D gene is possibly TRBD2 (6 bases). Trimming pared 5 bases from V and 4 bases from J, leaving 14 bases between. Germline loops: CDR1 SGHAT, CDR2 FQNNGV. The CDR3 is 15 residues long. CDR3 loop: CASSSDGLITGELFF. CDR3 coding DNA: TGTGCCAGCAGCAGCGACGGACTAATCACCGGGGAGCTGTTTTTT. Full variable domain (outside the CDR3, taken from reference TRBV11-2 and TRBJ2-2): EAGVAQSPRYKIIEKRQSVAFWCNPISGHATLYWYQQILGQGPKLLIQFQNNGVVDDSQLPKDRFSAERLKGVDSTLKIQPAKLEDSAVYLCASSSDGLITGELFFGEGSRLTVL.

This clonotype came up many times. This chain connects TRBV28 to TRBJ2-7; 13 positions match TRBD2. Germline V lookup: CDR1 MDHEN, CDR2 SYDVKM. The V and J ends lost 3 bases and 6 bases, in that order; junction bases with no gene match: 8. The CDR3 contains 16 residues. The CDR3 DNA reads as TGTGCCAGCAGTTTGCCCGGACTAGCGGGAGCAGGCGAGCAGTACTTC. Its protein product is CASSLPGLAGAGEQYF. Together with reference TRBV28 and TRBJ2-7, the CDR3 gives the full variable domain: DVKVTQSSRYLVKRTGEKVFLECVQDMDHENMFWYRQDPGLGLRLIYFSYDVKMKEKGDIPEGYSVSREKKERFSLILESASTNQTSMYLCASSLPGLAGAGEQYFGPGTRLTVT.

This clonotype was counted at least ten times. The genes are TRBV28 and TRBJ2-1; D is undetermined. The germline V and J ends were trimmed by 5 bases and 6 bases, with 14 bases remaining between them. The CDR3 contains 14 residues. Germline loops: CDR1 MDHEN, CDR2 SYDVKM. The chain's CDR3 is CASSPPSGRNEQFF. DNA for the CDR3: TGTGCCAGCAGTCCCCCGTCAGGACGCAATGAGCAGTTCTTC.